This is a list of T cell receptor beta chains from one sample in a study of cytomegalovirus exposure and HLA in healthy donors. Profiling relied on immunoSEQ multiplex PCR, and the TCRdb table lists in-frame clones only, not all of them. The table shows 100,000 to 120,000 clones, with over 65% occurring only once. The specimen sequenced was PBMCs. The receptors stem from a man aged 30-40 years in good health and CMV-seropositive. The CDR3 runs from the conserved cysteine through the conserved F or W.

v_call	j_call	cdr3_aa
TRBV10-2	TRBJ1-2	CASSHLSDRVNYGYTF
TRBV2	TRBJ2-5	CASSEAGGATIEETQYF
TRBV11-2	TRBJ2-5	CASSFGQLETQYF
TRBV29-1	TRBJ2-7	CSVESPQGQGISYEQYF
TRBV7-9	TRBJ1-2	CASSSDRNPTYGYTF
TRBV30	TRBJ1-2	CAWSPTGNYGYTF
TRBV9	TRBJ2-7	CASSVYKDYEQYF
TRBV28	TRBJ1-1	CASSLARTEAFF
TRBV5-8	TRBJ2-7	CATGFEQYF
TRBV15	TRBJ2-5	CATSRDPSLTEETQYF
TRBV5-1	TRBJ1-3	CASSLMGQGRSGNTIYF
TRBV6-1	TRBJ1-1	CASSWTGDTEAFF
TRBV4-3	TRBJ1-4	CASSHVTGGENEKLFF
TRBV28	TRBJ2-5	CASSLPGHTNTQETQYF
TRBV5-6	TRBJ1-2	CASSLVGQGLRGYTF
TRBV7-3	TRBJ2-3	CASSSSSRATTDTQYF
TRBV4-1	TRBJ1-6	CASSDRGMGGDSPLHF
TRBV9	TRBJ2-2	CASRAPGTEGTGELFF
TRBV18	TRBJ1-6	CASSPSTGGRPLHF
TRBV7-9	TRBJ2-7	CASGTASSYEQYF
TRBV11-2	TRBJ2-5	CASSSLLAPATETQYF
TRBV6-6	TRBJ1-1	CASSYTVGANTEAFF
TRBV6-5	TRBJ2-5	CASSRGGSGVETQYF
TRBV7-2	TRBJ1-1	CASSYQGRNTEAFF
TRBV5-4	TRBJ1-2	CASTQNNYGYTF
TRBV29-1	TRBJ1-2	CSVGQANYGYTF
TRBV27	TRBJ2-7	CASRSGQGYEQYF
TRBV27	TRBJ1-6	CASSQGVSPLHF
TRBV19	TRBJ2-1	CASTRQGYNEQFF
TRBV28	TRBJ1-5	CASTDPGYSNQPQHF
TRBV11-2	TRBJ2-1	CASSLYRSNNEQFF
TRBV30	TRBJ1-5	CAWTRPGGDQPQHF
TRBV19	TRBJ1-1	CASIPTAWNTEAFF
TRBV2	TRBJ2-5	CASSGHRDWIQETQYF
TRBV7-2	TRBJ2-5	CASSLQRGQETQYF
TRBV19	TRBJ1-1	CASSIQGRGMNTEAFF
TRBV28	TRBJ1-4	CASRVRTGRVEKLFF
TRBV6-5	TRBJ2-7	CASSPTLARYEQYF
TRBV19	TRBJ1-5	CATSGHNQPQHF
TRBV6-5	TRBJ2-7	CASKRTGDYEQYF
TRBV6-4	TRBJ2-2	CASRPGGTGELFF
TRBV11-2	.	CASSLEGQRAEQYF
TRBV30	TRBJ2-7	CAWNVGLAADYEQYF
TRBV27	TRBJ1-5	CASSSYRDINQPQHF
TRBV2	TRBJ1-4	CASSELQSSLFF
TRBV6-5	TRBJ2-2	CASSYFDRGGTGELFF
TRBV7-2	TRBJ1-6	CASSLGRNYNSPLHF
TRBV5-4	TRBJ2-1	CASSWAGSNEQFF
TRBV21-1	TRBJ1-1	CPTRDPGTEAFF
TRBV15	TRBJ2-5	CATSTWTGEETQYF
TRBV7-9	TRBJ2-1	CASSAAVGERNEQFF
TRBV9	TRBJ2-3	CASSVGLAADTQYF
TRBV11-2	TRBJ2-7	CASSLGTGRAGYEQYF
TRBV7-2	TRBJ2-2	CASSSRQGNTGELFF
TRBV7-9	TRBJ1-2	CASSLGQTYGYTF
TRBV7-9	TRBJ2-5	CASSLGGRGVETQYF
TRBV7-6	TRBJ2-1	CASSLRGGLAGGNNEQFF
TRBV6-5	TRBJ2-7	CASTRGTGSYEQYF
TRBV6-6	TRBJ2-5	CASSPRVDLETQYF
TRBV7-9	TRBJ2-3	CASSLNGGGADTQYF